A selection of T cell receptor beta chains follows, all from one sample in a study of blood T cell repertoires in COVID-19. Repertoires were generated with immunoSEQ multiplex PCR, while TCRdb's copy carries only in-frame clones and drops some. The sample includes 410,000 or so clones, around nine tenths seen only once; the top ten take about 1.6%. The specimen sequenced was peripheral blood. Receptors originate from a woman aged 40 to 50 with COVID-19, enrolled during active disease. CDR3s include the opening cysteine and the closing phenylalanine or tryptophan. Fields, in order: V gene, D gene, J gene, clone size, CDR3 protein, CDR3 DNA. The D gene is left open where the match is weak. Clone size is stated in some rows and not others, as once, few, many or a class when expanded.

V: TRBV10-3
D: -
J: TRBJ2-7
size: -
CDR3: CAISEGGDSPYEQYF
DNA: TGTGCCATCAGTGAGGGGGGCGATAGCCCCTACGAGCAGTACTTC

V: TRBV28
D: TRBD1
J: TRBJ1-5
size: once
CDR3: CASSLTGWPQHF
DNA: TGTGCCAGCAGTTTGACAGGGTGGCCCCAGCATTTT

V: TRBV18
D: -
J: TRBJ1-1
size: -
CDR3: CASSPRAFNPDTEAFF
DNA: TGTGCCAGCTCACCGAGGGCCTTTAACCCAGACACTGAAGCTTTCTTT

V: TRBV19
D: -
J: TRBJ1-6
size: -
CDR3: CASSGGNSPLHF
DNA: TGTGCCAGTAGTGGCGGGAATTCACCCCTCCACTTT

V: TRBV27
D: -
J: TRBJ2-7
size: -
CDR3: CASSLNPTTYEQYF
DNA: TGTGCCAGCAGTTTAAACCCGACTACCTACGAGCAGTACTTC

V: TRBV27
D: -
J: TRBJ1-1
size: -
CDR3: CASSLYSYTEAFF
DNA: TGTGCCAGCAGTTTATATAGTTATACTGAAGCTTTCTTT

V: TRBV20-1
D: TRBD1
J: TRBJ1-2
size: -
CDR3: CSASRDSYGYTF
DNA: TGCAGTGCTAGTCGGGACAGCTATGGCTACACCTTC

V: TRBV7-2
D: TRBD2
J: TRBJ2-7
size: -
CDR3: CASSLVVGGSNEQYF
DNA: TGTGCCAGCAGCTTAGTGGTGGGAGGGTCTAACGAGCAGTACTTC

V: TRBV6-2/TRBV6-3
D: TRBD1
J: TRBJ1-6
size: -
CDR3: CASSWDRDNSPLHF
DNA: TGTGCCAGCAGTTGGGACAGAGATAATTCACCCCTCCACTTT

V: TRBV7-9
D: -
J: TRBJ2-7
size: -
CDR3: CASSHNTGEQYF
DNA: TGTGCCAGCAGCCATAATACTGGTGAGCAGTACTTC

V: TRBV18
D: -
J: TRBJ1-1
size: few
CDR3: CASSSTQTSEGAFF
DNA: TGTGCCAGCTCATCCACCCAAACTTCGGAGGGAGCTTTCTTT

V: TRBV15
D: -
J: TRBJ1-3
size: -
CDR3: CATSSPRGENTIYF
DNA: TGTGCCACCAGCTCGCCCCGGGGAGAAAACACCATATATTTT

V: TRBV5-1
D: TRBD1
J: TRBJ2-7
size: -
CDR3: CASSLVPGQVGAEQYF
DNA: TGCGCCAGCAGCTTGGTACCGGGACAGGTCGGAGCCGAGCAGTACTTC

V: TRBV10-3
D: TRBD2
J: TRBJ2-7
size: -
CDR3: CAIRKAGANEVAYEQYF
DNA: TGTGCCATCAGAAAAGCGGGAGCTAACGAAGTCGCCTACGAGCAGTACTTC

V: TRBV28
D: TRBD1
J: TRBJ1-5
size: few
CDR3: CASAPGAGTGLYSNQPQHF
DNA: TGTGCCAGCGCGCCAGGGGCGGGGACAGGGCTATATAGCAATCAGCCCCAGCATTTT

V: TRBV2
D: -
J: TRBJ1-2
size: -
CDR3: CASMAGQGGGYTF
DNA: TGTGCCAGCATGGCCGGCCAGGGCGGTGGCTACACCTTC

V: TRBV14
D: -
J: TRBJ1-2
size: few
CDR3: CASSIAQGNYGYTF
DNA: TGTGCCAGCAGTATCGCCCAGGGGAACTATGGCTACACCTTC

V: TRBV28
D: TRBD1
J: TRBJ1-3
size: few
CDR3: CASSLVSIGQGENTIYF
DNA: TGTGCCAGCAGTTTAGTTTCTATCGGACAGGGGGAGAACACCATATATTTT

V: TRBV10-3
D: TRBD2
J: TRBJ2-3
size: once
CDR3: CAIRSGSPDTQYF
DNA: TGTGCCATCCGTAGCGGGAGCCCAGATACGCAGTATTTT

V: TRBV4-1
D: -
J: TRBJ1-1
size: -
CDR3: CASSSQSGVRNTEAFF
DNA: TGCGCCAGCAGCTCTCAGTCGGGGGTGAGGAACACTGAAGCTTTCTTT

V: TRBV7-9
D: -
J: TRBJ2-7
size: -
CDR3: CASSEAGLNYEQYF
DNA: TGTGCCAGCAGCGAGGCGGGACTGAACTACGAGCAGTACTTC

V: TRBV19
D: -
J: TRBJ1-3
size: -
CDR3: CASKDGGSGNTIYF
DNA: TGTGCCAGTAAAGATGGAGGGAGTGGAAACACCATATATTTT

V: TRBV10-3
D: -
J: TRBJ2-7
size: -
CDR3: CAISDGIESYEQYF
DNA: TGTGCCATCAGTGACGGGATAGAGTCCTACGAGCAGTACTTC

V: TRBV21-1
D: -
J: TRBJ1-5
size: -
CDR3: CASRWGKVYSNQPQHF
DNA: TGTGCCAGCAGGTGGGGCAAGGTTTATAGCAATCAGCCCCAGCATTTT

V: TRBV27
D: -
J: TRBJ1-6
size: -
CDR3: CASSLAGSNSPLHF
DNA: TGTGCCAGCAGTTTGGCGGGGAGTAATTCACCCCTCCACTTT

V: TRBV9
D: TRBD1
J: TRBJ1-2
size: -
CDR3: CASSARDRRGIGYTF
DNA: TGTGCCAGCAGCGCCCGGGACAGGAGAGGGATTGGCTACACCTTC